The 3 T cell receptor beta chains reported below all come from one sample, sequenced in a study of CD8+ T cells in alopecia areata. Once RNA had been extracted, it was reverse transcribed into cDNA to act as the sequencing template. Profiling relied on immunoSEQ multiplex PCR, and the TCRdb table lists in-frame clones only, not all of them. Among more than 200,000 clones listed, approximately 61% were seen once. The starting material was CD4+ T cells sorted from blood, obtained at week 0. These receptors all stem from a human donor with alopecia areata.

A single count supports this clone. The rearrangement links TRBV7-2 to TRBJ1-6; 7 bases line up with TRBD1. This CDR3 has 15 amino acids. Per germline, CDR1 SGHTA and CDR2 FQGNSA. V trimming: 4 bases; J trimming: 9 bases; junction bases outside the gene matches: 9. CDR3: CASSSQLQGGSPLHF. DNA of the CDR3: TGTGCCAGCAGCTCCCAATTGCAGGGGGGTTCACCCCTCCACTTT.

This clone was detected only once. The V gene is TRBV29-1, the J gene TRBJ2-3; TRBD2 matches 11 bases. The CDR3 runs 14 residues. Germline V CDR1 and CDR2: SQVTM, ANQGSEA. After removal of 6 bases from V and 5 bases from J, the junction contained 7 bases not matched to a gene. In DNA form, the CDR3 reads TGCAGCGTCCGGACTAGCGGGCACGGAGATACGCAGTATTTT. It specifies CSVRTSGHGDTQYF.

This chain joins TRBV30 and TRBJ2-1, with D possibly called TRBD1 or TRBD2 (6 bases each). Trimming removed 0 bases from V and 6 bases from J, with 15 bases in between. Germline CDR1 GTSNPN, CDR2 SVGIG (reference sequence). This CDR3 spans 15 amino acids. CDR3 residues: CAWSVQGGMGNEQFF. The CDR3 nucleotides read TGTGCCTGGAGTGTACAAGGGGGGATGGGCAATGAGCAGTTCTTC.